The 18 T cell receptor beta chains below were found in one sample sequenced in a study of blood T cell repertoires in COVID-19. Assay: immunoSEQ multiplex PCR; the TCRdb copy retains only in-frame clones and omits some. The top ten clones hold 1.8% of a sample with 200,000 to 250,000 clones, roughly four fifths of them seen once. What was sequenced was PBMCs or T cells enriched from blood (not recorded which). These receptors were taken from a man aged 55 to 69 who had recovered from COVID-19.

The V and J genes are TRBV5-5 and TRBJ2-2; 10 bases map to TRBD2. J gave up 5 bases and V 0 bases, and 4 bases lay outside the gene matches. The germline gives CDR1 SGHKS, CDR2 YYEKEE (reference sequence). This CDR3 region has 16 residues. As DNA, the CDR3 is TGTGCCAGCAGCTTGGTAGCGGGGGGCCCGACCGGGGAGCTGTTTTTT. Its protein is CASSLVAGGPTGELFF.

The rearrangement links TRBV16 to TRBJ1-2; 8 bases agree with TRBD1. Losses at the gene ends were 2 bases for V and 5 bases for J; bases not matched to a gene: 4. CDR1 and CDR2 (germline): KGHSY, FQNENV. This CDR3 comprises 14 residues. CDR3 sequence reads: CASSQTQGAYGYTF. The CDR3 DNA follows: TGTGCCAGCAGCCAAACCCAGGGGGCTTATGGCTACACCTTC.

The CDR3: CASSATSGGAAGELFF. The CDR3 nucleotides read TGTGCCAGCAGCGCCACTAGCGGGGGGGCCGCCGGGGAGCTGTTTTTT. V is TRBV7-2 and J is TRBJ2-2, with 13 bases matching TRBD2. With V trimmed by 5 bases and J by 6 bases, 6 bases remained unmatched. The length of the CDR3 is 16 residues. The germline CDR1 and CDR2 sequences are SGHTA and FQGNSA.

The chain links TRBV7-9 to TRBJ2-7, with D perhaps matching TRBD1 (5 bases). Trimming took off 1 base at V and 0 bases at J, with 7 bases between the two ends. The CDR3 covers 14 residues. From germline, CDR1 is SEHNR and CDR2 FQNEAQ (reference sequence). CDR3 DNA sequence: TGTGCCAGCAGCTTAGTTGACAGCTCCTACGAGCAGTACTTC. This translates into CASSLVDSSYEQYF.

This sequence joins TRBV6-5 and TRBJ1-5, with 8 bases lining up with TRBD1. This CDR3 comprises 15 residues. The germline gives CDR1 MNHEY, CDR2 SVGAGI. V shed 6 bases and J 0 bases; nucleotides not matched to a gene: 4. The CDR3 DNA is TGTGCCAGCAGGTGGACAGGGAATAGCAATCAGCCCCAGCATTTT. Residues: CASRWTGNSNQPQHF.

This clone came up once. J is TRBJ1-2 and V is TRBV11-3; perhaps TRBD1 as D (6 bases). Trimming removed 1 base from V and 4 bases from J, with 10 bases in between. Germline V gives CDR1 SGHNT, CDR2 YENEEA. CDR3 length: 14 amino acids. DNA for the CDR3: TGTGCCAGCAGCTTAGTTTCGGACAGCTATGGCTACACCTTC. This encodes CASSLVSDSYGYTF. The full variable domain, rest sourced from reference TRBV11-3 and TRBJ1-2, is EAGVVQSPRYKIIEKKQPVAFWCNPISGHNTLYWYLQNLGQGPELLIRYENEEAVDDSQLPKDRFSAERLKGVDSTLKIQPAELGDSAVYLCASSLVSDSYGYTFGSGTRLTVV.

The V gene is TRBV19, the J gene TRBJ1-1; a possible D gene is TRBD1 (6 bases). Looked up from germline, CDR1 is LNHDA and CDR2 is SQIVND (reference sequence). The CDR3 sequence is 12 residues long. The V and J ends lost 7 bases and 8 bases respectively, with 14 bases between them. The CDR3 reads CASKAGQTEAFF. As DNA, the CDR3 is TGTGCCAGTAAAGCCGGACAGACAGAAGCTTTCTTT.

This clone was found a few times. The gene calls are TRBV3-1 (or the pseudogene TRBV3-2) and TRBJ2-2; D unclear. Looked up from germline, CDR1 is LGHDT and CDR2 is YNNKEL (reference sequence). V was cut by 1 base and J by 0 bases, with 6 bases left in between. This CDR3 is built from 15 residues. The CDR3 loop reads CASSQVRTNTGELFF. The CDR3 DNA reads as TGTGCCAGCAGCCAAGTGCGGACGAACACCGGGGAGCTGTTTTTT.

V is TRBV7-2 and J is TRBJ1-2; weak D call: TRBD1 (5 bases). Between the trimmed V and J ends, which lost 5 bases and 7 bases, there was a span of 17 bases. CDR3 size: 14 residues. The V gene's germline CDR1 is SGHTA and CDR2 FQGNSA. The CDR3 DNA reads TGTGCCAGCAGCCCAGCGCAGGGTTTCGGTGGCTACACCTTC. The encoded protein is CASSPAQGFGGYTF. The full variable domain, its missing parts supplied by reference TRBV7-2 and TRBJ1-2, is GAGVSQSPSNKVTEKGKDVELRCDPISGHTALYWYRQSLGQGLEFLIYFQGNSAPDKSGLPSDRFSAERTGGSVSTLTIQRTQQEDSAVYLCASSPAQGFGGYTFGSGTRLTVV.

This clone was found a few times. The chain links TRBV7-9 to TRBJ1-3; D is unclear. The V end was cut by 5 bases, the J end by 2 bases, with 13 bases between. From germline, CDR1 is SEHNR and CDR2 FQNEAQ (reference sequence). This CDR3 comprises 15 residues. The CDR3 sequence: CASSPTQAAGNTIYF. In nucleotides, the CDR3 is TGTGCCAGCAGCCCTACCCAGGCAGCTGGAAACACCATATATTTT.

The rearrangement uses TRBV27 and TRBJ2-3; TRBD2 aligns across 7 bases. The CDR3 contains 12 residues. The trim removed 8 bases at V and 4 bases at J, leaving 3 bases unmatched. Germline-derived CDR1 and CDR2 are MNHEY and SMNVEV (reference sequence). CDR3 DNA: TGTGCCAGCGGACTAGGAGCAGATACGCAGTATTTT. Translation: CASGLGADTQYF.

This sequence joins TRBV6-5 and TRBJ2-5, with D perhaps TRBD2 (6 bases). This CDR3 has 13 amino acids. V was trimmed by 8 bases and J by 5 bases, leaving 15 bases between them. Germline V CDR1 and CDR2: MNHEY, SVGAGI. The CDR3 here is CASGGTSAETQYF. The CDR3 region has the DNA TGTGCCAGCGGCGGGACCTCCGCGGAGACCCAGTACTTC.

This clone has a single count. The rearrangement links TRBV5-1 to TRBJ2-7; D might be TRBD2 (6 bases). The germline V gene has CDR1 SGHRS and CDR2 YFSETQ. V lost 2 bases and J 0 bases, leaving 18 bases between the germline ends. The CDR3 is 17 amino acids. The CDR3 region has the DNA TGCGCCAGCAGCTTTCGCATGGGACTTTCGAGCTCCTACGAGCAGTACTTC. Protein product: CASSFRMGLSSSYEQYF.

This clone was found a few times. V is TRBV16 and J is TRBJ2-7; D gene uncertain. Germline CDR1 is KGHSY and CDR2 is FQNENV. The length of the CDR3 is 13 residues. Trimming stripped 0 bases from V and 6 bases from J, with 9 bases between. DNA of the CDR3: TGTGCCAGCAGCCAATCGGGCCTACGCGAGCAGTACTTC. Its protein product is CASSQSGLREQYF.

The chain uses TRBV11-3 and TRBJ2-7; a weak D match, TRBD1 (6 bases). Trimming stripped 2 bases from V and 4 bases from J, with 12 bases between. The CDR3 is made up of 14 amino acids. Germline V gene data show CDR1 as SGHNT and CDR2 as YENEEA. CDR3 bases: TGTGCCAGCAGCTTATCCCCAGGGGTTTACGAGCAGTACTTC. It yields the protein CASSLSPGVYEQYF.

This chain connects TRBV11-2 to TRBJ2-7; 9 bases are shared with TRBD1. The CDR3 extends over 15 amino acids. V lost 3 bases and J lost 6; bases outside the gene matches: 9. Germline V lookup: CDR1 SGHAT, CDR2 FQNNGV. This chain's CDR3 is CASSLVQGAALEQYF. The CDR3 coding sequence is TGTGCCAGCAGCTTGGTACAGGGGGCCGCTCTCGAGCAGTACTTC.

The V gene is TRBV18, the J gene TRBJ2-7; 10 bases are a match to TRBD1. The junction had 8 bases not matched to a gene; V was cut back by 3 bases and J by 3 bases. CDR3 size: 16 residues. The germline V gene encodes CDR1 KGHSH and CDR2 LQKENI. CDR3 in amino acids: CASSPGLGQGDYEQYF. The DNA for the CDR3 is TGTGCCAGCTCACCCGGACTAGGACAGGGGGACTACGAGCAGTACTTC. The full variable domain, rest sourced from reference TRBV18 and TRBJ2-7, is NAGVMQNPRHLVRRRGQEARLRCSPMKGHSHVYWYRQLPEEGLKFMVYLQKENIIDESGMPKERFSAEFPKEGPSILRIQQVVRGDSAAYFCASSPGLGQGDYEQYFGPGTRLTVT.

CDR3 nucleotide sequence: TGTGCCAGCAGCCGAAAACAGGGGTCCTACAATGAGCAGTTCTTC. Amino acid sequence: CASSRKQGSYNEQFF. The V call is TRBV11-3, the J call TRBJ2-1; 7 bases line up with TRBD1. Germline loops: CDR1 SGHNT, CDR2 YENEEA. V was pared by 5 bases and J by 1 base, with 5 bases of the junction left unmatched. The CDR3 covers 15 residues.